These 25 T cell receptor beta chains were all obtained from the same sample, sequenced in a study of T-cell memory formation after mild COVID-19. TCRdb re-called the 5' RACE reads through MiXCR, storing one row per CDR3 protein. The profile covers hundreds of thousands of distinct CDR3 sequences, with 20% appearing a single time and approximately 8.4% taken by the ten largest. The sample taken for sequencing was PBMCs or a T cell subset sorted from them (not recorded which). These receptors all stem from an adult woman who had mild COVID-19 (a few samples of this study predate the infection). Cell type and time point are not known.

The genes are TRBV9 and TRBJ2-3, with a weak D call TRBD2 (6 bases). The V end was cut by 4 bases, the J end by 1 base, with 16 bases between. CDR1 SGDLS and CDR2 YYNGEE come from the germline V gene. The CDR3 spans 16 residues. The CDR3 DNA is TGTGCCAGCAGCTCATCGGGCGCTAGCGGCACAGATACGCAGTATTTT. Encoded protein: CASSSSGASGTDTQYF.

V is TRBV12-3 or TRBV12-4 and J is TRBJ1-1, with 7 positions matching TRBD1. The V segment lost 3 bases and the J segment 6 bases; nucleotides outside the gene matches: 13. CDR3 size: 16 residues. CDR3 loop: CASSFGRGGSGPEAFF. Here the CDR3 DNA reads TGTGCCAGCAGTTTCGGCAGGGGGGGTTCTGGCCCTGAAGCTTTCTTT.

This sequence joins TRBV7-2 and TRBJ2-7, with TRBD1 identical over 11 bases. The CDR3 has 13 residues. Germline-derived CDR1 and CDR2 are SGHTA and FQGNSA. J lost 6 bases, V lost 9 bases, and 7 bases had no gene match. CDR3 coding DNA: TGTGCCAGTAATGGACAGGGGGCTCGCGAGCAGTACTTC. This gives the protein CASNGQGAREQYF.

V gene TRBV24-1 combines with J gene TRBJ2-3; 7 bases line up with TRBD2. Trimming at V came to 12 bases and at J to 3 bases, leaving 14 bases not matched to a gene. Germline lookup yields CDR1 KGHDR and CDR2 SFDVKD. The CDR3 length is 15 residues. CDR3 sequence: CAPRTTSGTTDTQYF. For the CDR3, the DNA is TGTGCCCCGAGGACAACGAGCGGGACGACAGATACGCAGTATTTT.

Many counts were recorded for this clonotype. The J gene is TRBJ2-5, the V gene TRBV15; unclear D gene. Trimming left V 1 base short and J 5 bases short, with 5 bases between. This CDR3 has 12 amino acids. The germline gives CDR1 LNHNV, CDR2 YYDKDF (reference sequence). The CDR3 sequence is CATSRAKETQYF. The CDR3 DNA is TGTGCCACCAGCAGAGCGAAGGAGACCCAGTACTTC.

The rearrangement links TRBV6-1 to TRBJ2-5, with D tentatively TRBD1 (6 bases). CDR3 length: 14 amino acids. V lost 2 bases and J 3 bases, leaving 10 bases between the germline ends. Germline V gives CDR1 MNHNS, CDR2 SASEGT. Written as DNA, the CDR3 is TGTGCCAGCAGTGAACACACAGGGAAAGAGACCCAGTACTTC. Encoded protein: CASSEHTGKETQYF.

This rearrangement joins TRBV7-2 to TRBJ2-7, with 8 bases identical to TRBD1. Germline V gene lookup returns CDR1 SGHTA and CDR2 FQGNSA. Trimming removed 5 bases from V and 0 bases from J; junction bases left unmatched: 6. The CDR3 has 15 residues. Here the CDR3 reads CASSPGQASSYEQYF. The CDR3 nucleotides read TGTGCCAGCAGCCCGGGACAGGCAAGCTCCTACGAGCAGTACTTC.

This clonotype has a handful of counts. The V and J genes are TRBV7-2 and TRBJ2-3; D may correspond to TRBD1 or TRBD2 (5 bases each). V lost 2 bases, J lost 6 bases, and 15 bases lay in between. The CDR3 has 15 residues. Germline V lookup: CDR1 SGHTA, CDR2 FQGNSA. The CDR3 is CASSLRGRGADTQYF. The CDR3 coding sequence is TGTGCCAGCAGCTTACGTGGTCGGGGCGCGGATACGCAGTATTTT.

This clonotype was picked up a small number of times. This sequence joins TRBV7-9 and TRBJ2-2; D is undetermined. The V end was cut by 1 base, the J end by 6 bases, with 12 bases between. Germline V gives CDR1 SEHNR, CDR2 FQNEAQ (reference sequence). The length of the CDR3 is 15 residues. The CDR3 DNA follows: TGTGCCAGCAGCTTAGAAGCCAGCTCGGCCGGGGAGCTGTTTTTT. It specifies CASSLEASSAGELFF. Based on the CDR3 plus reference TRBV7-9 and TRBJ2-2, the full variable domain is DTGVSQNPRHKITKRGQNVTFRCDPISEHNRLYWYRQTLGQGPEFLTYFQNEAQLEKSRLLSDRFSAERPKGSFSTLEIQRTEQGDSAMYLCASSLEASSAGELFFGEGSRLTVL.

Many counts were recorded for this clonotype. The chain carries TRBV7-2 and TRBJ2-3; the D is unclear. V dropped 4 bases and J dropped 3 bases, with 8 bases sitting between them. This CDR3 spans 13 amino acids. Germline assignment: CDR1 SGHTA and CDR2 FQGNSA. The CDR3 spells CASSSPLTDTQYF. CDR3 nucleotides: TGTGCCAGCAGCTCCCCCTTAACAGATACGCAGTATTTT. Full variable domain (outside the CDR3, taken from reference TRBV7-2 and TRBJ2-3): GAGVSQSPSNKVTEKGKDVELRCDPISGHTALYWYRQSLGQGLEFLIYFQGNSAPDKSGLPSDRFSAERTGGSVSTLTIQRTQQEDSAVYLCASSSPLTDTQYFGPGTRLTVL.

A few counts support this clonotype. This chain connects TRBV7-9 to TRBJ2-1, with a weak D call TRBD2 (6 bases). The CDR3 has 11 residues. Trimming removed 3 bases at V and 14 bases at J, with 11 bases between. Looked up from germline, CDR1 is SEHNR and CDR2 is FQNEAQ (reference sequence). In DNA form, the CDR3 reads TGTGCCAGCAGCTTTGGGACTGGGGAGTTCTTC. Translating gives CASSFGTGEFF.

The rearrangement links TRBV10-3 to TRBJ1-3; no reliable D call. Trimming shortened V by 3 bases and J by 0 bases, and 6 bases separated the two germline ends. The CDR3 totals 14 residues. CDR1 is ENHRY and CDR2 is SYGVKD in the germline V gene. The CDR3 reads CAISDPPSGNTIYF. CDR3 bases: TGTGCCATCAGTGACCCCCCCTCTGGAAACACCATATATTTT.

The genes are TRBV20-1 and TRBJ1-1, with D possibly matching TRBD1 (6 bases). This CDR3 region has 16 residues. Trimming took off 4 bases at V and 0 bases at J, with 18 bases between the two ends. Germline V CDR1 and CDR2: DFQATT, SNEGSKA (reference sequence). The CDR3 DNA reads as TGCAGTGCTATCCTGACAGGCCCGACGATGAACACTGAAGCTTTCTTT. It yields the protein CSAILTGPTMNTEAFF.

This clonotype has more than one count but fewer than ten. One junction end disagrees with the germline gene, perhaps due to a read error. CDR3 protein: CASSLRLRDSEAF. For the CDR3, the DNA is TGTGCCAGCAGTTTAAGACTCCGGGACAGCGAGGCCTTC. The V call is TRBV12-3 or TRBV12-4, the J call TRBJ2-1, with TRBD1 matching 7 bases. The CDR3 has 13 amino acids.

This chain joins TRBV20-1 and TRBJ2-1; D remains unclear. V was pared by 3 bases and J by 8 bases, with 17 bases between. Per the germline V gene, CDR1 is DFQATT and CDR2 is SNEGSKA (reference sequence). The CDR3 loop spans 14 amino acids. The CDR3 DNA follows: TGCAGTGCTAGCGGATTAGGATTGTCGGATGAGCAGTTCTTC. This sequence encodes CSASGLGLSDEQFF.

The sample holds a few counts of this clonotype. V and J are TRBV6-5 and TRBJ1-2, with 8 nucleotides matching TRBD1. The CDR3 runs 12 residues. V lost 5 bases, J lost 8 bases, and 4 bases stayed unmatched. Germline V gene data show CDR1 as MNHEY and CDR2 as SVGAGI. DNA for the CDR3: TGTGCCAGCAGTCGGACAGGGAAAGGCTACACCTTC. It encodes CASSRTGKGYTF.

This chain connects TRBV19 to TRBJ2-1; 14 bases align to TRBD2. The length of the CDR3 is 16 residues. The V gene end was trimmed by 3 bases and the J gene end by 10 bases; junction bases not matched to a gene: 8. Germline values: CDR1 LNHDA, CDR2 SQIVND (reference sequence). CDR3 in amino acids: CASSMGGLAGAGEQFF. The CDR3 nucleotides are TGTGCCAGTAGTATGGGGGGACTAGCGGGAGCCGGCGAGCAGTTCTTC. Filled out from reference TRBV19 and TRBJ2-1, the complete variable domain reads DGGITQSPKYLFRKEGQNVTLSCEQNLNHDAMYWYRQDPGQGLRLIYYSQIVNDFQKGDIAEGYSVSREKKESFPLTVTSAQKNPTAFYLCASSMGGLAGAGEQFFGPGTRLTVL.

V usage is TRBV11-2 and J usage is TRBJ2-1; 11 bases line up with TRBD2. Germline assignment: CDR1 SGHAT and CDR2 FQNNGV. This CDR3 has 16 residues. The trim removed 6 bases at V and 2 bases at J, leaving 6 bases unmatched. The CDR3 loop reads CASSPPGLAAYNEQFF. CDR3 DNA: TGTGCCAGCAGTCCTCCGGGACTAGCGGCCTACAATGAGCAGTTCTTC.

This clonotype has more than one count but fewer than ten. The genes are TRBV4-2 and TRBJ2-1; D is unclear. Germline loops: CDR1 LGHNA, CDR2 YNFKEQ. V lost 1 base and J lost 0, with 13 bases in between. This CDR3 spans 17 amino acids. The CDR3 sequence is CASSQATKPGSYNEQFF. CDR3 DNA: TGTGCCAGCAGCCAAGCCACTAAACCGGGCTCCTACAATGAGCAGTTCTTC.

V is TRBV7-8 and J is TRBJ2-3, with D maybe TRBD1 (8 bases). V was clipped by 2 bases and J by 1 base, with 22 bases between them. Germline lookup yields CDR1 SGHVS and CDR2 FQNEAQ. The CDR3 extends over 19 amino acids. The CDR3 loop reads CASSLNFVVTGGGTDTQYF. The CDR3 region has the DNA TGTGCCAGCAGCTTAAATTTCGTGGTAACAGGGGGGGGCACAGATACGCAGTATTTT.

The genes are TRBV18 and TRBJ2-2; 13 positions match TRBD2. CDR3 size: 18 residues. The germline V gene encodes CDR1 KGHSH and CDR2 LQKENI. The junction had 8 bases not matched to a gene; V was cut back by 3 bases and J by 4 bases. CDR3 in amino acids: CASSPPGLAGKATGELFF. The CDR3 DNA sequence: TGTGCCAGCTCACCGCCGGGACTAGCGGGGAAGGCCACCGGGGAGCTGTTTTTT.

The V and J genes are TRBV12-3 or TRBV12-4 and TRBJ2-7; D is uncertain. The CDR3 totals 13 residues. V lost 3 bases to trimming and J lost 4 bases, with 10 bases between them. CDR3 in amino acids: CASSLAPQYEQYF. CDR3 DNA: TGTGCCAGCAGTTTGGCACCTCAGTACGAGCAGTACTTC.

This clonotype was counted only a few times. This chain uses TRBV10-3 with TRBJ2-4; 7 positions agree with TRBD1. Trimming took 2 bases from V and 6 from J; bases not matched to a gene: 7. The CDR3 sequence is 15 residues long. Germline CDR1 ENHRY, CDR2 SYGVKD. In nucleotides, the CDR3 is TGTGCCATCAGTGAGCAGACAGGGATATTAAACATTCAGTACTTC. This gives the protein CAISEQTGILNIQYF.

This chain uses TRBV5-5 with TRBJ1-2, with no clear D. Germline V lookup: CDR1 SGHKS, CDR2 YYEKEE (reference sequence). The V and J ends lost 5 bases and 6 bases respectively, with 14 bases between them. The CDR3 sequence is 13 residues long. The CDR3, as DNA: TGTGCCAGCAGTCTGGACCTGGGAAATGGCTACACCTTC. The encoded protein is CASSLDLGNGYTF.

The V call is TRBV6-6, the J call TRBJ2-2; D unresolved. Trimming cost V 6 bases and J 7 bases, with 15 bases left between them. The CDR3 sequence is 14 residues long. CDR1 is MNHNY and CDR2 is SVGAGI in the germline V gene (reference sequence). The CDR3 nucleotides read TGTGCCAGCAGCCCAAAGGTTTCTAGCGGGGAGCTGTTTTTT. It encodes CASSPKVSSGELFF.